Included here is one TCR beta chain sequence, with context. What it binds is not known. The source of the sample is a study of cytomegalovirus exposure and HLA in healthy donors. Trimming at V came to 6 bases and at J to 0 bases, leaving 3 bases not matched to a gene. The CDR3 runs to 14 residues. Germline CDR1 and CDR2: SNHLY and FYNNEI. Measured with immunoSEQ multiplex PCR; TCRdb has only the in-frame clones, and not every one. The sample lists a few hundred thousand clones; 86% were seen once. Findings and caveats of the study: According to the study, roughly 160 TCR beta chains were cytomegalovirus-associated. Most TCR sequences showed up rarely, but some public TCRs showed up in many donors.

The validation cohort, a group of over a hundred subjects, included the donors and was separate from the roughly 670-subject first cohort. This sequence was found in a woman between 18 and 30 years old in good health and CMV-seronegative. This chain joins TRBV2 and TRBJ2-3, with 7 bases identical to TRBD2. Specimen: PBMCs. The CDR3 reads CASRGGTSTDTQYF. As DNA, the CDR3 is TGTGCCAGCAGGGGGGGGACTAGCACAGATACGCAGTATTTT.